The text below deals with one T cell receptor beta chain. The antigen remains undetermined. The PCR had 60 Vbeta and 13 Jbeta primers. Assay used: immunoSEQ multiplex PCR; TCRdb lists only in-frame clones, some missing. The repertoire has 100,000 to 150,000 clones, 70% to 85% of them found once; the top ten carry around 2%. This specimen comes from a study of cytomegalovirus exposure and HLA in healthy donors. This CDR3 is built from 14 residues. Germline CDR1 SGHAT, CDR2 FQNNGV. Trimming left V 5 bases short and J 5 bases short, with 15 bases between. Study conclusions and caveats: A list of 150 to 200 TCR beta chains associated with cytomegalovirus was given. Presence/absence analyses assumed roughly uniform sequencing depth across donors. TCR beta chain V- and J-gene trimming was linked, in a later analysis, to a missense variant in DCLRE1C. Sequencing artifact likely explains a cluster of highly shared sequence variants.

The J gene is TRBJ2-5, the V gene TRBV11-2; the D gene is possibly TRBD2 (5 bases). This receptor was taken from a man aged 18-30 years in good health and CMV-seronegative. The material sequenced was PBMCs. The CDR3 region has the DNA TGTGCCAGCAGCCGGACGGAGGTAACGGAGACCCAGTACTTC. This gives the protein CASSRTEVTETQYF. The whole variable domain, filled in from reference TRBV11-2 and TRBJ2-5, reads EAGVAQSPRYKIIEKRQSVAFWCNPISGHATLYWYQQILGQGPKLLIQFQNNGVVDDSQLPKDRFSAERLKGVDSTLKIQPAKLEDSAVYLCASSRTEVTETQYFGPGTRLLVL.